Below, 6 T cell receptor beta chains from the same sample are listed, as sequenced in a study of blood T cell repertoires in COVID-19. Repertoires were generated with immunoSEQ multiplex PCR, while TCRdb's copy carries only in-frame clones and drops some. Of about 200,000 clones in the sample, 80% to 90% were seen once. The sample was peripheral blood. Receptors were obtained from a human donor with active or convalescent COVID-19. The donor label of this sample is uncertain.

The chain is built from TRBV7-8 and TRBJ2-5; a weak D match, TRBD1 (6 bases). From germline, CDR1 is SGHVS and CDR2 FQNEAQ. Trimming left V 1 base short and J 6 bases short, with 18 bases between. This CDR3 is built from 16 residues. The CDR3 is CASSLEQGLIHQTQYF. The DNA for the CDR3 is TGTGCCAGCAGCTTAGAACAGGGCCTCATACATCAGACCCAGTACTTC.

This chain connects TRBV7-9 to TRBJ2-1; 7 nucleotides align to TRBD2. This CDR3 contains 17 residues. CDR1 and CDR2 from the germline V gene are SEHNR and FQNEAQ (reference sequence). After removal of 4 bases from V and 4 bases from J, the junction contained 13 bases not matched to a gene. This CDR3 is CASSSKWGLPRYNEQFF. For the CDR3, the DNA is TGTGCCAGCAGCTCCAAGTGGGGACTACCGAGGTACAATGAGCAGTTCTTC.

This clone was observed a few times. This chain uses TRBV5-4 with TRBJ1-1; 7 nucleotides match TRBD1. Trimming removed 2 bases from V and 0 bases from J; junction bases left unmatched: 1. The CDR3 spans 14 residues. CDR1 is SGHNT and CDR2 is YYREEE in the germline V gene (reference sequence). The CDR3 bases are TGTGCCAGCAGCTTCGACAGGGTGAACACTGAAGCTTTCTTT. Residues: CASSFDRVNTEAFF.

In its sample, this clone was seen a few times. The J gene is TRBJ1-4, the V gene TRBV19; 9 nucleotides agree with TRBD1. The V segment lost 9 bases and the J segment 8 bases; nucleotides outside the gene matches: 13. CDR3 size: 15 residues. Germline CDR1 reads LNHDA; CDR2 reads SQIVND (reference sequence). The CDR3 region has the DNA TGTGCCAGCCAAGTTGTACAGGGGGCAACGGAAAAACTGTTTTTT. Protein sequence: CASQVVQGATEKLFF. The entire variable domain, with the rest obtained from reference TRBV19 and TRBJ1-4, is as follows: DGGITQSPKYLFRKEGQNVTLSCEQNLNHDAMYWYRQDPGQGLRLIYYSQIVNDFQKGDIAEGYSVSREKKESFPLTVTSAQKNPTAFYLCASQVVQGATEKLFFGSGTQLSVL.

The gene calls are TRBV5-1 and TRBJ2-3, with 11 bases identical to TRBD1. The CDR3 has 18 amino acids. After removal of 0 bases from V and 1 base from J, the junction contained 7 bases not matched to a gene. Germline loops: CDR1 SGHRS, CDR2 YFSETQ. CDR3 DNA: TGCGCCAGCAGCTTGGCCCCAGGGACAGGGGGAGGCACAGATACGCAGTATTTT. It yields the protein CASSLAPGTGGGTDTQYF. Looking up the rest from reference TRBV5-1 and TRBJ2-3 gives the full variable domain: KAGVTQTPRYLIKTRGQQVTLSCSPISGHRSVSWYQQTPGQGLQFLFEYFSETQRNKGNFPGRFSGRQFSNSRSEMNVSTLELGDSALYLCASSLAPGTGGGTDTQYFGPGTRLTVL.

V gene TRBV10-2 combines with J gene TRBJ2-7; D may be TRBD1 (6 bases). Trimming stripped 6 bases from V and 0 bases from J, with 12 bases between. The CDR3 has 14 amino acids. Germline V gives CDR1 WSHSY, CDR2 SAAADI. This chain's CDR3 is CASSRTVSSYEQYF. The CDR3 nucleotides read TGCGCCAGCAGCAGGACAGTTAGCTCCTACGAGCAGTACTTC.